Sequencing of this T cell receptor beta chain was carried out in a study of blood T cell repertoires in COVID-19. Per the germline V gene, CDR1 is LNHDA and CDR2 is SQIVND (reference sequence). The CDR3 loop spans 15 amino acids. Trimming at V came to 4 bases and at J to 1 base, leaving 2 bases not matched to a gene. Using immunoSEQ multiplex PCR, the repertoire was profiled, and TCRdb retains in-frame clones only, with some absent. This table has roughly 180,000 clones, roughly 94% appearing once. This chain links TRBV19 with TRBJ2-2, with 8 bases aligning to TRBD1. The TCR was taken from a man aged 25 to 40 with COVID-19, enrolled during active disease. The sample comprised peripheral blood. The CDR3 DNA reads TGTGCCAGTAGTAGTACAGGGGGGAACACCGGGGAGCTGTTTTTT. Amino acids: CASSSTGGNTGELFF.